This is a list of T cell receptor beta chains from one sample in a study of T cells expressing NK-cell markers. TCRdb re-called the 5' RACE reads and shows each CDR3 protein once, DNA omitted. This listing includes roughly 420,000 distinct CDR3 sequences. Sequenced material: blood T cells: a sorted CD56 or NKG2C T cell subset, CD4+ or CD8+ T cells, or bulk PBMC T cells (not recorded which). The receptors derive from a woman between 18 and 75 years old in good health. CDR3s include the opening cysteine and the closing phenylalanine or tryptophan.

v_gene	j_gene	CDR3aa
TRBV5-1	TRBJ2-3	CASSHGTGTTDTQYF
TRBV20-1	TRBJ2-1	CSARKREAVSYNEQFF
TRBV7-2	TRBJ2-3	CASTLEGGGPTDTQYF
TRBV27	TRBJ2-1	CASSLSNGYNEQFF
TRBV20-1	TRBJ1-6	CSAKREQGAGSPLHF
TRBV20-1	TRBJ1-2	CSARAGALDSYGYTF
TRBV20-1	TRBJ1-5	CSAARRGVNQPQHF
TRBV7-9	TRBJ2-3	CASSSNLGLSTDTQYF
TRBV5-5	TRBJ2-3	CASTPSGTDTQYF
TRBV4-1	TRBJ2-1	CASSQGDGNYNEQFF
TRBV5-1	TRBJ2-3	CASTKRSAGGTDTQYF
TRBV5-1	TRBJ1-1	CASSQGDRAAFF
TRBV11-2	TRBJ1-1	CASSLAIGRMNTEAFF
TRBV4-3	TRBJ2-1	CASSQVSGGLGYNEQFF
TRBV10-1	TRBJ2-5	CASSARLAAGETQYF
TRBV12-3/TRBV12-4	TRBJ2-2	CASSPLGGGPNTGELFF
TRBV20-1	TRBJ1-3	CSARDGGRGSGNTIYF
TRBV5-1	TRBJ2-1	CASSQPGSSGNEQFF
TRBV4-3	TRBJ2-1	CASSRGSGRRNEQFF
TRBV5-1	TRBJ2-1	CASSFIAGAAYNEQFF
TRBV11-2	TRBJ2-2	CASSLGINTGELFF
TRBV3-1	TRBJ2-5	CASSQDSRGQYF
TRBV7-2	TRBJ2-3	CASSVGLAGVTDTQYF
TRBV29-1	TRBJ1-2	CSVEVWGTDGYTF
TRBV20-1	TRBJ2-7	CSVSYRAQDDYEQYF
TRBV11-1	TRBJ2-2	CASGFGTSGIEGELFF
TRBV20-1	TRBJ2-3	CSAIAGGPSTDTQYF
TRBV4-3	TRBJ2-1	CASSRGPGLADPDHNEQFF
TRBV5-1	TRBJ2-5	CASSSQGTEETQYF
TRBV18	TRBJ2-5	CASSPPGEETQYF
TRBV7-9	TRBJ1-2	CAVPLPGTYGYTF
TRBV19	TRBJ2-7	CASSILVAGTVNYEQYF
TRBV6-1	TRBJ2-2	CASSPLGSNTGELFF
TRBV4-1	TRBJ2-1	CASSQEGAASGWYNEQFF
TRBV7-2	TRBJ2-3	CASSSGPRDLDTQYF
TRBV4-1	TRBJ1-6	CASSQGYRADSPLHF
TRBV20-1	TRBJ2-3	CSGRTLSTDTQYF
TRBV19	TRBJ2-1	CASRAGGSPYNEQFF
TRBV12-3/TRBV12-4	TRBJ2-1	CASSSWTYSYNEQFF
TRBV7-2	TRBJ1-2	CASSLSWAYGYTF
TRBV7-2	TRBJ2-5	CASSLGGTSVLETQYF
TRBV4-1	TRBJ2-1	CASSQEDRLNEQFF
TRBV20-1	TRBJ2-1	CSARVPDRPPTF